Listed here are 10 T cell receptor beta chains from one sample, sequenced in a study of PD-1 blockade in classical Hodgkin lymphoma. Sample time point: cycle 4 day 1 (C4D1), after five to seven weeks of nivolumab. Each patient relapsed following autologous stem cell transplantation, and prior brentuximab vedotin exposure differed. Sequencing used immunoSEQ multiplex PCR; TCRdb keeps in-frame clones, though not all of them. The sample records approximately 45,000 clones, 60% to 75% being singletons. The sample was peripheral blood mononuclear cells (PBMCs), taken before the fourth cycle of nivolumab. The receptors were sampled from a human donor with classical Hodgkin lymphoma.

V and J are TRBV11-2 and TRBJ2-3, with D hard to call. The CDR3 consists of 15 residues. Trimming left V 5 bases short and J 0 bases short, with 12 bases between. Germline loops: CDR1 SGHAT, CDR2 FQNNGV. The CDR3 protein is CASSLDGTSTDTQYF. The CDR3 DNA is TGTGCCAGCAGCCTCGACGGAACTAGCACAGATACGCAGTATTTT.

J is TRBJ2-6 and V is TRBV6-6; D is unclear. The germline gives CDR1 MNHNY, CDR2 SVGAGI (reference sequence). The CDR3 is made up of 13 amino acids. Trimming stripped 5 bases from V and 2 bases from J, with 4 bases between. The CDR3 loop reads CASSLAGANVLTF. CDR3 nucleotides: TGTGCCAGCAGTCTAGCTGGGGCCAACGTCCTGACTTTC.

The CDR3 DNA reads TGTGCCAGCAGACAGGGCCCTAGCACCGGGGAGCTGTTTTTT. It is translated as CASRQGPSTGELFF. The chain combines TRBV7-9 with TRBJ2-2; D is possibly TRBD1 (6 bases). V dropped 6 bases and J dropped 4 bases, with 12 bases sitting between them. CDR1 is SEHNR, CDR2 FQNEAQ, per germline (reference sequence). This CDR3 has 14 amino acids.

The CDR3 loop is CASSPDRGAGANVLTF. For the CDR3, the DNA is TGTGCCAGCTCACCCGACAGGGGCGCTGGGGCCAACGTCCTGACTTTC. The chain recombines TRBV18 with TRBJ2-6; 8 positions match TRBD1. The J segment lost 2 bases and the V segment lost 3 bases, leaving 3 bases of the junction unmatched. Germline V gene sequence: CDR1 KGHSH, CDR2 LQKENI. This CDR3 region has 16 residues.

This clone showed up just once. V is TRBV2 and J is TRBJ2-2; possible D gene TRBD1, 6 bases. CDR1 SNHLY and CDR2 FYNNEI come from the germline V gene. The CDR3 is made up of 16 amino acids. The V end lost 6 bases, the J end lost 4 bases, and 18 bases lay between the germline ends. Here the CDR3 DNA reads TGTGCCAGCAGCGCCGGAGACAGGAGACTCACCGGGGAGCTGTTTTTT. It encodes CASSAGDRRLTGELFF.

J is TRBJ2-7 and V is TRBV6-5, with 8 bases that match TRBD1. The germline V gene has CDR1 MNHEY and CDR2 SVGAGI. V gave up 0 bases and J gave up 0 bases; unmatched junction bases: 1. The CDR3 contains 15 residues. The CDR3 loop reads CASSYSGQVSYEQYF. CDR3 nucleotide sequence: TGTGCCAGCAGTTACTCGGGACAGGTCTCCTACGAGCAGTACTTC.

A note on this clone: The same CDR3 arises from other DNA sequences in this sample as well. The rearrangement links TRBV5-1 to TRBJ1-2; 8 positions match TRBD1. Germline V gives CDR1 SGHRS, CDR2 YFSETQ. This CDR3 is 13 amino acids long. J was trimmed by 8 bases and V by 4 bases; bases with no gene match: 7. CDR3 residues: CASSPGQGSGYTF. DNA of the CDR3: TGCGCCAGCAGCCCCGGACAGGGAAGCGGCTACACCTTC.

The rearrangement joins TRBV6-5 to TRBJ1-2; no definite D call. The germline V and J ends were trimmed by 6 bases and 4 bases, with 12 bases remaining between them. This CDR3 region has 13 residues. Germline V gene lookup returns CDR1 MNHEY and CDR2 SVGAGI. The CDR3 here is CASSPGGIYGYTF. In nucleotides, the CDR3 is TGTGCCAGCAGCCCGGGAGGGATCTATGGCTACACCTTC.

The rearrangement joins TRBV6-5 to TRBJ2-2; 7 bases are shared with TRBD2. After removal of 6 bases from V and 4 bases from J, the junction contained 5 bases not matched to a gene. Germline V lookup: CDR1 MNHEY, CDR2 SVGAGI. This CDR3 comprises 14 residues. This chain's CDR3 is CASSRGDGTGELFF. In DNA, the CDR3 is TGTGCCAGCAGCCGGGGGGACGGCACCGGGGAGCTGTTTTTT.

This clone was counted ten times or more. Other DNA sequences in this sample translate to the same CDR3. This chain joins TRBV5-1 and TRBJ1-2; 8 bases map to TRBD1. CDR1 and CDR2 (germline): SGHRS, YFSETQ. V was clipped by 3 bases and J by 5 bases; unmatched bases: 6. There are 14 residues in the CDR3. Here the CDR3 DNA reads TGCGCCAGCAGCTCCTCAGGGGGCGGGTATGGCTACACCTTC. Translated, it gives CASSSSGGGYGYTF.